Presented here are 27 T cell receptor beta chains from one specimen sequenced in a study of cytotoxic CD8 clonotypes in ibrutinib-treated CLL listed by TCRdb under 2021. Receptor libraries were prepared by the immunoSEQ multiplex PCR assay. TCRdb provides this immuneACCESS table in a form limited to in-frame rearrangements. Some clones are lacking; in checked studies, under half of them reflect an unresolved V gene, and why the rest are absent is not known. The sample table contains some 290,000 clones; only one count was recorded for about 80% of them. Over 5% of the sample is held by the ten biggest clonotypes. Sequences were derived from PBMCs, sampled before ibrutinib treatment. Receptors originate from a human donor with chronic lymphocytic leukemia.

The genes are TRBV5-1 and TRBJ2-4; 9 positions agree with TRBD1. In germline, CDR1 is SGHRS, CDR2 YFSETQ. The ends lost 4 bases at V and 8 bases at J; junction bases unmatched: 7. The CDR3 is 14 residues long. The CDR3 is CASSLPGQGDIQYF. CDR3 nucleotides: TGCGCCAGCAGCCTCCCGGGACAGGGCGACATTCAGTACTTC.

Only one count was recorded for this clone. This chain joins TRBV5-7 and TRBJ2-7, with D possibly matching TRBD2 (6 bases). TRBV5-7 is known as an ORF, though its function is uncertain. The CDR3 has 12 residues. DNA for the CDR3: TGTGCTAGGTGCGGGGAGCCCTACGAGCAGTACTTC. Translating gives CARCGEPYEQYF.

The rearrangement joins TRBV5-6 to TRBJ2-2, with a weak D call TRBD2 (5 bases). Trimming took 2 bases from V and 3 from J, leaving 14 bases between them. The CDR3 covers 16 residues. The germline V gene encodes CDR1 SGHDT and CDR2 YYEEEE. In DNA form, the CDR3 reads TGTGCCAGCAGCTTAGGTGGTTGGGGAGACACCGGGGAGCTGTTTTTT. As protein: CASSLGGWGDTGELFF.

The CDR3 DNA is TGTGCCAGCAGCGCTACGGCGAACACCGGGGAGCTGTTTTTT. Protein product: CASSATANTGELFF. The chain joins TRBV9 to TRBJ2-2, with no clear D. Germline V gene sequence: CDR1 SGDLS, CDR2 YYNGEE. The CDR3 totals 14 residues. The germline V and J ends were trimmed by 3 bases and 0 bases, with 6 bases remaining between them. Complete variable domain (other parts from reference TRBV9 and TRBJ2-2): DSGVTQTPKHLITATGQRVTLRCSPRSGDLSVYWYQQSLDQGLQFLIQYYNGEERAKGNILERFSAQQFPDLHSELNLSSLELGDSALYFCASSATANTGELFFGEGSRLTVL.

The genes are TRBV9 and TRBJ2-3; a possible D gene is TRBD2 (6 bases). Trimming pared 2 bases from V and 2 bases from J, leaving 9 bases between. The CDR3 loop spans 14 amino acids. The germline gives CDR1 SGDLS, CDR2 YYNGEE. For the CDR3, the DNA is TGTGCCAGCAGCGTCCTAGCGAACACAGATACGCAGTATTTT. Translating it yields CASSVLANTDTQYF.

CDR3 DNA: TGTGCCAGCAGTTCCCCGACAGGGGGGGGTTTGACTGAAGCTTTCTTT. Amino acids: CASSSPTGGGLTEAFF. The chain employs TRBV28 and TRBJ1-1, with 9 bases that match TRBD1. The CDR3 is 16 amino acids. The germline gives CDR1 MDHEN, CDR2 SYDVKM. Losses at the gene ends were 4 bases for V and 5 bases for J; bases not matched to a gene: 11.

The chain employs TRBV2 and TRBJ2-7; 11 bases align to TRBD1. The germline V gene encodes CDR1 SNHLY and CDR2 FYNNEI. With V trimmed by 4 bases and J by 6 bases, 5 bases remained unmatched. CDR3 length: 14 amino acids. Here the CDR3 DNA reads TGTGCCAGCAGTGTCTGGACAGGGGGCCGCGAGCAGTACTTC. It specifies CASSVWTGGREQYF. Looking up the rest from reference TRBV2 and TRBJ2-7 gives the full variable domain: EPEVTQTPSHQVTQMGQEVILRCVPISNHLYFYWYRQILGQKVEFLVSFYNNEISEKSEIFDDQFSVERPDGSNFTLKIRSTKLEDSAMYFCASSVWTGGREQYFGPGTRLTVT.

This clone was counted a single time. The chain has TRBV27 and TRBJ2-7, with D uncertain. This CDR3 has 13 residues. Deletions cut 2 bases from V and 6 bases from J, with 11 bases between. In germline, CDR1 is MNHEY, CDR2 SMNVEV (reference sequence). This CDR3 is CASSLIGNPEQYF. The CDR3 nucleotides read TGTGCCAGCAGTTTAATCGGTAATCCCGAGCAGTACTTC.

V is TRBV5-4 and J is TRBJ1-4; D unresolved. The CDR3 totals 13 residues. The germline gives CDR1 SGHNT, CDR2 YYREEE (reference sequence). Deletions cut 2 bases from V and 11 bases from J, with 13 bases between. In DNA form, the CDR3 reads TGTGCCAGCAGCTTCGGTAGGCTTGAGAAACTGTTTTTT. Its translation is CASSFGRLEKLFF. Looking up the rest from reference TRBV5-4 and TRBJ1-4 gives the full variable domain: ETGVTQSPTHLIKTRGQQVTLRCSSQSGHNTVSWYQQALGQGPQFIFQYYREEENGRGNFPPRFSGLQFPNYSSELNVNALELDDSALYLCASSFGRLEKLFFGSGTQLSVL.

The V call is TRBV7-8, the J call TRBJ2-7, with a possible D match to TRBD2 (6 bases). Germline V gene sequence: CDR1 SGHVS, CDR2 FQNEAQ. This CDR3 is 14 amino acids long. V was shortened by 2 bases and J by 2 bases, with 10 bases between the two germline ends. The CDR3, as DNA: TGTGCCAGCAGCTTATCCGGCGGGACCTACGAGCAGTACTTC. It codes for CASSLSGGTYEQYF.

This chain links TRBV4-2 with TRBJ1-1; perhaps TRBD1 as D (5 bases). V was clipped by 5 bases and J by 0 bases, with 10 bases between them. Germline loops: CDR1 LGHNA, CDR2 YNFKEQ. This CDR3 region has 14 residues. CDR3 sequence: CASSSGTVNTEAFF. As DNA, the CDR3 is TGTGCCAGCAGCTCGGGGACGGTGAACACTGAAGCTTTCTTT.

V usage is TRBV29-1 and J usage is TRBJ2-5; weak D call: TRBD1 (6 bases). The V gene lost 6 bases and the J gene lost 7 bases, with 24 bases spanning the gap. The CDR3 covers 15 residues. CDR1 and CDR2 from the germline V gene are SQVTM and ANQGSEA. The CDR3 here is CSVDLRDIGPATQYF. The CDR3 DNA reads TGCAGCGTAGATCTCCGGGACATCGGGCCGGCGACCCAGTACTTC.

The chain joins TRBV28 to TRBJ2-5, with D unclear. Germline values: CDR1 MDHEN, CDR2 SYDVKM. Trimming took off 3 bases at V and 5 bases at J, with 16 bases between the two ends. There are 15 residues in the CDR3. CDR3 sequence (DNA): TGTGCCAGCAGTTTGGGCCGCGGCGTCGGGGAGACCCAGTACTTC. Translated: CASSLGRGVGETQYF.

This clone was counted once. The chain is built from TRBV29-1 and TRBJ2-3, with TRBD1 matching over 10 bases. CDR1 and CDR2 (germline): SQVTM, ANQGSEA. The CDR3 sequence is 16 residues long. Unmatched junction bases numbered 12, after V lost 6 bases and J lost 3 bases. The DNA of the CDR3 is TGCAGCGTCCATCATCGAGACAGGGGGCGGACAGATACGCAGTATTTT. This sequence encodes CSVHHRDRGRTDTQYF.

This clone occurred a few times. The chain uses TRBV6-5 and TRBJ2-1; 12 nucleotides agree with TRBD2. V lost 5 bases to trimming and J lost 9 bases; unmatched junction nucleotides: 5. Germline assignment: CDR1 MNHEY and CDR2 SVGAGI. CDR3 size: 14 residues. The DNA of the CDR3 is TGTGCCAGCAGTCGACTAGCGGGAGTCGTTGAGCAGTTCTTC. Its translation: CASSRLAGVVEQFF.

The chain links TRBV4-3 to TRBJ1-6, with a tentative D call TRBD1 (5 bases). CDR1 LGHNA and CDR2 YSLEER come from the germline V gene. CDR3 size: 16 residues. Trimming took 2 bases from V and 4 from J, leaving 12 bases between them. For the CDR3, the DNA is TGCGCCAGCAGCCAATTCAGGGCAGTGTATAATTCACCCCTCCACTTT. Protein: CASSQFRAVYNSPLHF.

This chain links TRBV4-3 with TRBJ2-3; no reliable D call. V dropped 0 bases and J dropped 3 bases, with 7 bases sitting between them. The CDR3 loop spans 14 amino acids. Looked up from germline, CDR1 is LGHNA and CDR2 is YSLEER. The chain's CDR3 is CASSQDRTTDTQYF. The CDR3 region has the DNA TGCGCCAGCAGCCAAGATCGAACAACAGATACGCAGTATTTT.

The chain has TRBV2 and TRBJ2-7; D remains ambiguous. Germline assignment: CDR1 SNHLY and CDR2 FYNNEI. This CDR3 is 11 amino acids long. The V and J ends lost 9 bases and 2 bases respectively, with 8 bases between them. Here the CDR3 reads CASGKTYEQYF. CDR3 bases: TGTGCCAGTGGTAAGACCTACGAGCAGTACTTC.

This clone showed up just once. The rearrangement uses TRBV28 and TRBJ1-1; D may be TRBD1 (6 bases). CDR1 MDHEN and CDR2 SYDVKM come from the germline V gene. The CDR3 totals 16 residues. The germline V and J ends were trimmed by 3 bases and 1 base, with 15 bases remaining between them. The CDR3 here is CASSFGQGRRNTEAFF. CDR3 nucleotides: TGTGCCAGCAGTTTCGGGCAGGGGCGCCGGAACACTGAAGCTTTCTTT.

The J gene is TRBJ2-7, the V gene TRBV2; 8 bases are a match to TRBD2. V gave up 1 base and J gave up 2 bases; unmatched junction bases: 4. The CDR3 runs to 15 residues. Germline V CDR1 and CDR2: SNHLY, FYNNEI. The CDR3 DNA follows: TGTGCCAGCAGTGAAGGGCGACTAGCGACCTACGAGCAGTACTTC. It yields the protein CASSEGRLATYEQYF.

This clone was observed a handful of times. V is TRBV11-2 and J is TRBJ2-7; tentatively, D is TRBD2 (6 bases). The CDR3 is made up of 13 amino acids. The germline V gene encodes CDR1 SGHAT and CDR2 FQNNGV. V lost 3 bases, J lost 2 bases, and 8 bases lay in between. CDR3 nucleotide sequence: TGTGCCAGCAGCTTGGGACTTCCCTACGAGCAGTACTTC. It encodes CASSLGLPYEQYF.

CDR3 in amino acids: CASSLEAGAGVSWGYEQYF. The CDR3 DNA reads as TGCGCCAGCAGCTTGGAGGCCGGAGCGGGAGTATCTTGGGGGTACGAGCAGTACTTC. The chain joins TRBV5-1 to TRBJ2-7, with TRBD2 identical over 8 bases. Trimming took 0 bases from V and 4 from J; bases not matched to a gene: 18. From germline, CDR1 is SGHRS and CDR2 YFSETQ. This CDR3 region has 19 residues.

About this clone: One end of the junction varies from germline; a read error may be responsible. The chain employs TRBV10-1 and TRBJ2-7; TRBD2 matches at 8 bases. The CDR3 totals 15 residues. In germline, CDR1 is WNHNN, CDR2 SYGVQD (reference sequence). The CDR3 spells CASSTAGGLSYGQYF. CDR3 nucleotides: TGCGCCAGCAGTACCGCGGGAGGACTCTCCTACGGGCAGTACTTC.

The chain recombines TRBV5-6 with TRBJ1-4; the D is unclear. V gave up 4 bases and J gave up 4 bases, with 14 bases separating them. CDR3 length equals 15 residues. Germline CDR1 and CDR2: SGHDT and YYEEEE. The CDR3 DNA reads TGTGCCAGCAGCCCCTACAGAAGCCTTAATGAAAAACTGTTTTTT. This sequence encodes CASSPYRSLNEKLFF.

The gene calls are TRBV11-3 and TRBJ2-3; D is perhaps TRBD1 or TRBD2 (6 bases each). Trimming took off 5 bases at V and 0 bases at J, with 18 bases between the two ends. This CDR3 spans 17 amino acids. CDR1 is SGHNT, CDR2 YENEEA, per germline. CDR3 sequence reads: CASSRGPGTASTDTQYF. CDR3 DNA: TGTGCCAGCAGCCGGGGGCCGGGAACTGCTAGCACAGATACGCAGTATTTT. The whole variable domain, filled in from reference TRBV11-3 and TRBJ2-3, reads EAGVVQSPRYKIIEKKQPVAFWCNPISGHNTLYWYLQNLGQGPELLIRYENEEAVDDSQLPKDRFSAERLKGVDSTLKIQPAELGDSAVYLCASSRGPGTASTDTQYFGPGTRLTVL.

This rearrangement joins TRBV4-2 to TRBJ1-1; D gene uncertain. V was pared by 8 bases and J by 7 bases, with 32 bases between. This CDR3 is built from 18 residues. Germline assignment: CDR1 LGHNA and CDR2 YNFKEQ. The CDR3 spells CASGEFGFGPSDSGEAFF. The CDR3 DNA reads TGTGCCAGCGGTGAATTCGGATTTGGGCCGTCCGACTCAGGTGAAGCTTTCTTT.

The rearrangement uses TRBV25-1 and TRBJ2-1; D is uncertain. Germline V CDR1 and CDR2: MGHDK, SYGVNS. The V end was cut by 1 base, the J end by 9 bases, with 4 bases between. This CDR3 region has 11 residues. The CDR3 is CASSEWGEQFF. The CDR3 DNA follows: TGTGCCAGCAGTGAATGGGGTGAGCAGTTCTTC.